The 14 T cell receptor beta chains reported below all come from one sample, sequenced in a study of beta chain features in type 1 diabetes. All of the isolated RNA was reverse transcribed, so expressed TCRB transcripts were sequenced. The data were produced by immunoSEQ multiplex PCR, yet TCRdb's version contains in-frame clones alone and is incomplete. The sample lists roughly 300,000 clones; 6.5% to 10% were seen once. The sequenced material came from central memory CD4+ T cells from blood. Source of these receptors: a woman aged 18-35 years in good health.

This clone has more than one count but fewer than ten. This sequence joins TRBV7-8 and TRBJ1-1; D not resolved. The CDR3 is 14 amino acids. Germline lookup yields CDR1 SGHVS and CDR2 FQNEAQ. The V end was cut by 3 bases, the J end by 6 bases, with 14 bases between. CDR3 loop: CASSLGMMPAEAFF. Written as DNA, the CDR3 is TGTGCCAGCAGCTTGGGGATGATGCCCGCTGAAGCTTTCTTT.

This clone was seen repeatedly, ten times or more. The chain couples TRBV19 to TRBJ2-2; D remains unclear. The germline V gene encodes CDR1 LNHDA and CDR2 SQIVND (reference sequence). This CDR3 region has 13 residues. V was pared by 3 bases and J by 6 bases, with 8 bases between. In DNA, the CDR3 is TGTGCCAGTAGTATGGCTTTAGCCGGGGAGCTGTTTTTT. Amino acids: CASSMALAGELFF.

In regard to this clone: This specimen includes other DNA sequences encoding the same CDR3. The chain employs TRBV5-1 and TRBJ2-2; unclear D gene. This CDR3 is built from 15 residues. The germline CDR1 and CDR2 sequences are SGHRS and YFSETQ. Trimming cost V 2 bases and J 3 bases, with 11 bases left between them. The CDR3 region has the DNA TGCGCCAGCAGCTTATTAGGGTTTGACACCGGGGAGCTGTTTTTT. The encoded protein is CASSLLGFDTGELFF.

This clone occurred a few times. The CDR3 sequence is CASSQGGVADYEQYF. CDR3 bases: TGCGCCAGCAGCCAAGGTGGGGTAGCGGACTACGAGCAGTACTTC. The chain combines TRBV4-3 with TRBJ2-7; the D gene is possibly TRBD2 (6 bases). CDR1 is LGHNA and CDR2 is YSLEER in the germline V gene. Trimming cost V 1 base and J 3 bases, with 13 bases left between them. The CDR3 has 15 amino acids.

The chain has TRBV7-9 and TRBJ2-7; D remains unclear. In germline, CDR1 is SEHNR, CDR2 FQNEAQ (reference sequence). Trimming removed 8 bases at V and 5 bases at J, with 4 bases between. The CDR3 length is 9 residues. CDR3 amino acids: CASADEQYF. The CDR3 DNA reads as TGTGCCAGCGCGGACGAGCAGTACTTC.

This CDR3 reads CASSPWTATAKNIQYF. CDR3 coding DNA: TGTGCCAGCTCACCATGGACAGCCACAGCCAAAAACATTCAGTACTTC. J is TRBJ2-4 and V is TRBV18; the D gene is possibly TRBD1 (6 bases). Trimming shortened V by 2 bases and J by 0 bases, and 11 bases separated the two germline ends. Per the germline V gene, CDR1 is KGHSH and CDR2 is LQKENI. CDR3 length equals 16 residues.

This clone was recorded at least ten times. The CDR3 DNA is TGTGCCAGCAGCCAAGGGCAGTCTGGGGCCAACGTCCTGACTTTC. Amino acids: CASSQGQSGANVLTF. The chain is built from TRBV4-2 and TRBJ2-6; D gene uncertain. V lost 1 base and J 1 base, leaving 5 bases between the germline ends. The CDR3 covers 15 residues. Germline V CDR1 and CDR2: LGHNA, YNFKEQ.

The chain uses TRBV25-1 and TRBJ2-3; 11 nucleotides agree with TRBD2. This CDR3 is 15 amino acids long. Germline CDR1 and CDR2: MGHDK and SYGVNS. V lost 5 bases and J lost 3; bases outside the gene matches: 4. The chain's CDR3 is CASSQLAGVTDTQYF. Written as DNA, the CDR3 is TGTGCCAGCAGTCAACTAGCGGGAGTGACAGATACGCAGTATTTT.

This clone was counted between two and nine times. The chain links TRBV6-6 to TRBJ1-1, with a weak D call TRBD1 (5 bases). Trimming took 4 bases from V and 3 from J, leaving 15 bases between them. Germline loops: CDR1 MNHNY, CDR2 SVGAGI (reference sequence). The CDR3 runs to 15 residues. The CDR3, as DNA: TGTGCCAGCAGTTCAGGACACGGCCCCGACACTGAAGCTTTCTTT. This codes for CASSSGHGPDTEAFF.

This clone occurred a few times. This rearrangement joins TRBV28 to TRBJ1-5; D is perhaps TRBD1 (5 bases). CDR3 length equals 16 residues. In germline, CDR1 is MDHEN, CDR2 SYDVKM. V lost 7 bases and J lost 7, with 23 bases in between. CDR3 nucleotides: TGTGCCAGCACCCGACGGCCCAGGGCGGGAAACCAGCCCCAGCATTTT. It specifies CASTRRPRAGNQPQHF. Supplemented by reference TRBV28 and TRBJ1-5, the full variable domain reads DVKVTQSSRYLVKRTGEKVFLECVQDMDHENMFWYRQDPGLGLRLIYFSYDVKMKEKGDIPEGYSVSREKKERFSLILESASTNQTSMYLCASTRRPRAGNQPQHFGDGTRLSIL.

The chain combines TRBV28 with TRBJ1-5, with D hard to call. The V and J ends lost 2 bases and 0 bases respectively, with 20 bases between them. This CDR3 comprises 19 residues. The germline V gene has CDR1 MDHEN and CDR2 SYDVKM. This CDR3 is CASSLLVMAAQYSNQPQHF. The CDR3 DNA reads TGTGCCAGCAGTTTACTTGTAATGGCAGCTCAATATAGCAATCAGCCCCAGCATTTT.

This chain uses TRBV11-2 with TRBJ2-5; D perhaps matches TRBD2 (6 bases). CDR1 and CDR2 from the germline V gene are SGHAT and FQNNGV. CDR3 size: 14 residues. Trimming removed 1 base from V and 7 bases from J, with 13 bases in between. CDR3 DNA: TGTGCCAGCAGCTTAGTGCCGGAAGCGGGGACCCAGTACTTC. This codes for CASSLVPEAGTQYF.

The V gene is TRBV19, the J gene TRBJ2-2; 7 nucleotides line up with TRBD1. CDR1 LNHDA and CDR2 SQIVND come from the germline V gene (reference sequence). CDR3 length: 14 amino acids. V lost 6 bases, J lost 6 bases, and 7 bases stayed unmatched. CDR3 in DNA: TGTGCCAGTAGCGAACAGGGGAGCGCCGGGGAGCTGTTTTTT. Translating gives CASSEQGSAGELFF.

This clone was seen repeatedly, ten times or more. The chain couples TRBV4-1 to TRBJ1-4; D gene uncertain. This CDR3 is 16 amino acids long. The germline V gene has CDR1 MGHRA and CDR2 YSYEKL. The V end lost 1 base, the J end lost 0 bases, and 9 bases lay between the germline ends. This chain's CDR3 is CASSQALASTNEKLFF. The CDR3 nucleotides read TGCGCCAGCAGCCAAGCGCTTGCATCAACTAATGAAAAACTGTTTTTT.